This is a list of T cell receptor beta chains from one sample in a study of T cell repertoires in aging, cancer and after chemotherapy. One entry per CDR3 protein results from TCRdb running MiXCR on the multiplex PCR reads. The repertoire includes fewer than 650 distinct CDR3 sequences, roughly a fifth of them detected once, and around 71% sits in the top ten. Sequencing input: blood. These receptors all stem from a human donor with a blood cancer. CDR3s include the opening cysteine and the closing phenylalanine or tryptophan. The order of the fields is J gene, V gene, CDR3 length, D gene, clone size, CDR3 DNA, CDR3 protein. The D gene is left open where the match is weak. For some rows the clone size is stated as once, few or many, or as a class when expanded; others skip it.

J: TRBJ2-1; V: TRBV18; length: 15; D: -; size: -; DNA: TGTGCCAGCTCACCCCCCTCAGCGTCTACGAATGAGCAGTTCTTC; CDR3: CASSPPSASTNEQFF
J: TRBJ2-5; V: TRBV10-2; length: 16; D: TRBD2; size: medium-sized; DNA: TGCGCCAGCAGTGAGTCGTTTAGCGGGGGGGCAGAGACCCAGTACTTC; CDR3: CASSESFSGGAETQYF
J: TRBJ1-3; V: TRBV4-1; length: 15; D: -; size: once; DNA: TGCGCCAGCAGCCGCCAGTCCATCTCTGGAAACACCATATATTTT; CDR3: CASSRQSISGNTIYF
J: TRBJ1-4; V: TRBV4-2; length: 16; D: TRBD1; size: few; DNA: TGCGCCAGCAGCCAACTCCACCGGGACAGGGACGAAAAACTGTTTTTT; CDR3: CASSQLHRDRDEKLFF
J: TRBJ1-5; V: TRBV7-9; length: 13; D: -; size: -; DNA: TGTGCCAGCAGCCAGGGGCGGGATCAGCCCCAGCATTTT; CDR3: CASSQGRDQPQHF
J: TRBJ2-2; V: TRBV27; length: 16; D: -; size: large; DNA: TGTGCCAGCAGTTTGGAGGGGGGCTGGAACACCGGGGAGCTGTTTTTT; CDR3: CASSLEGGWNTGELFF
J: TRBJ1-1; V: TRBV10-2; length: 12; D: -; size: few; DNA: TGCGCCAGCAGTGAGTCCCTGCGCCAAGCTTTCTTT; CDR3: CASSESLRQAFF
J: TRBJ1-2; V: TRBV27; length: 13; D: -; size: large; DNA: TGTGCCCCCCAAGGAAGGCCCTCCTATGGCTACACCTTC; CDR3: CAPQGRPSYGYTF
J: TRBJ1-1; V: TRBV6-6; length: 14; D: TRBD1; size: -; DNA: TGTGCCAGCAGCACCGGGGACAGGGGTGATGAAGCTTTCTTT; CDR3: CASSTGDRGDEAFF
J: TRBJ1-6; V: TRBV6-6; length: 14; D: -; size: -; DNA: TGTGCCAGCAGTTACGCCGGAATTAATTCACCCCTCCACTTT; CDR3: CASSYAGINSPLHF
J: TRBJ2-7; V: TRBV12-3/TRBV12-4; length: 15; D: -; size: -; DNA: TGTGCCAGCAGCCCAGGGGAGGGGGATCTCTACGAGCAGTACTTC; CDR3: CASSPGEGDLYEQYF
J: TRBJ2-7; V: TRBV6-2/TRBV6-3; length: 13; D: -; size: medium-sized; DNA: TGTGCCAGCATTAAGGGGACCTCCTACGAGCAGTACTTC; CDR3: CASIKGTSYEQYF
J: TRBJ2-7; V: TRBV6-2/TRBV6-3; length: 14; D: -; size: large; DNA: TGTGCCAGCAGGGGTCAGCGAGGGGGCTACGAGCAGTACTTC; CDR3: CASRGQRGGYEQYF
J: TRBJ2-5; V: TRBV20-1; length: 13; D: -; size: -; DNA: TGCAGTGCTAGAGACCGGAAAGAAGGGACCCAGTACTTC; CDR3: CSARDRKEGTQYF
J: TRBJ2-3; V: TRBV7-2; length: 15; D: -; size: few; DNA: TGTGCCAGCAGCTTCTGGGGCGGGCCTCCAGATACGCAGTATTTT; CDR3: CASSFWGGPPDTQYF
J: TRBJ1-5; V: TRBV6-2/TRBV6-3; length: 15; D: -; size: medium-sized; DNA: TGTGCCAGCAACAAACAGGGTCTCGGGGGTCAGCCCCAGCATTTT; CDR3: CASNKQGLGGQPQHF
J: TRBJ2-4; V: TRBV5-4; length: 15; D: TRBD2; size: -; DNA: TGTGCCAGCAGCTCGACTAGCGGGAGTAGGGACATTCAGTACTTC; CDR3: CASSSTSGSRDIQYF
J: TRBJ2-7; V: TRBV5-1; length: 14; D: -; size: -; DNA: TGCGCCAGCAGCCCTCTGGAACAGCAAATAGAGCAGTACTTC; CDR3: CASSPLEQQIEQYF
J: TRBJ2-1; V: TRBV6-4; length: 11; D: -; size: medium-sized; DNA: TGTGCCACCTCATCCTACAATGAGCAGTTCTTC; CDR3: CATSSYNEQFF
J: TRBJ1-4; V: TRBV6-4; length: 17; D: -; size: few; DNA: TGTGCCAGCAGTGACTCAAGGCGAGGCTTAAATAATGAAAAACTGTTTTTT; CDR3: CASSDSRRGLNNEKLFF
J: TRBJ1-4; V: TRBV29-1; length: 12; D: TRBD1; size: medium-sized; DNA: TGCAGCGTGGGGACAGGGGTTAAAAAACTGTTTTTT; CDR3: CSVGTGVKKLFF
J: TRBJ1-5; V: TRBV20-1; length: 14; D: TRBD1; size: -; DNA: TGCAGTGCTTCACGGACAGGGGGAAATCAGCCCCAGCATTTT; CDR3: CSASRTGGNQPQHF
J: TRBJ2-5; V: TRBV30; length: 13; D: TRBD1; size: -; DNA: TGTGCCTGGAGTCCAGACAGGGCAGACACCCAGTACTTT; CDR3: CAWSPDRADTQYF
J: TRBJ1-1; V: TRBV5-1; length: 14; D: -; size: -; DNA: TGCGCCAGCAGCGAAATGGGGGTGAACACTGAAGCTTTCTTT; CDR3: CASSEMGVNTEAFF
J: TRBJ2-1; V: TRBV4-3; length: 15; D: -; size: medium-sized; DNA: TGCGCCAGCAGCCGAGGAGGTTCCCAGGTCAATGAGCAGTTCTTC; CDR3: CASSRGGSQVNEQFF
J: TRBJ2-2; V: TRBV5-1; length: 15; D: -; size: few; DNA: TGCGCCAGCAGCTTCCGCGACCCGAACACCGGGGAGCTGTTTTTT; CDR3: CASSFRDPNTGELFF
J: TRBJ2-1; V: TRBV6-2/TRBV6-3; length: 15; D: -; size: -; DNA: TGTGCCAGCAGTTACCTTTCTTGGGAGTACAATGAGCAGTTCTTC; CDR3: CASSYLSWEYNEQFF
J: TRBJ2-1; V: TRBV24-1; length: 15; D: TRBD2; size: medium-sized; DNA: TGTGCCACTTCACTAGCGGGACAAAATGGCAATGAGCAGTTCTTC; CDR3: CATSLAGQNGNEQFF
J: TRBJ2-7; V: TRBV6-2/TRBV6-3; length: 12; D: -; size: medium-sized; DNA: TGTGCCAGCAGTTACTCGATCCACGAGCAGTACTTC; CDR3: CASSYSIHEQYF
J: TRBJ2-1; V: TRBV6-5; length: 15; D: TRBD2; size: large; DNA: TGTGCCAGCAGTTACTCGACTAGCGGTCACAATGAGCAGTTCTTC; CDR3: CASSYSTSGHNEQFF
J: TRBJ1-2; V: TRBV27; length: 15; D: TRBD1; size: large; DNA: TGTGCCAGCCGACCTTCGTGGGGGGACAGTGCTGGCTACACCTTC; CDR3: CASRPSWGDSAGYTF
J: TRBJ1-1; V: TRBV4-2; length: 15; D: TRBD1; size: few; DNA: TGTGCCAGCAGCCAAGAAGGGACAGGTGGAACTGAAGCTTTCTTT; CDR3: CASSQEGTGGTEAFF
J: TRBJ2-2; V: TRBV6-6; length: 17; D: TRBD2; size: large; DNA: TGTGCCAGCAGTTACTCAGGGACTAGCGCCTTCACCGGGGAGCTGTTTTTT; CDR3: CASSYSGTSAFTGELFF
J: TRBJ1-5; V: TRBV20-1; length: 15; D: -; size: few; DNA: TGCAGTGCTAGACGCGACGGTAGTAGCAATCAGCCCCAGCATTTT; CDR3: CSARRDGSSNQPQHF
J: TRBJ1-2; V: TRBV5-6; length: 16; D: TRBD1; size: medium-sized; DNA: TGTGCCAGCAGCTTGGTGCCGGGACAGGGCCACTATGGCTACACCTTC; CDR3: CASSLVPGQGHYGYTF
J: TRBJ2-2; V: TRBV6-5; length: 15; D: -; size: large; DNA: TGTGCCAGCACGAAGGGGACCTCAGGGGCCGGGGAGCTGTTTTTT; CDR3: CASTKGTSGAGELFF
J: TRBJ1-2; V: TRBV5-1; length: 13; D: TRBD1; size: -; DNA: TGCGCCAGCGGATTCGGGACAGGCTATGGCTACACCTTC; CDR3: CASGFGTGYGYTF
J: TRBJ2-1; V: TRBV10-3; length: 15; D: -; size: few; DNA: TGTGCCATCAGCCCCCTCAGGGGCTCGGGGAATGAGCAGTTCTTC; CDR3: CAISPLRGSGNEQFF
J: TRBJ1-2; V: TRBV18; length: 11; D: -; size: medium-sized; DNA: TGTGCCAGCTCGGCTAGTGCGGGCTACACCTTC; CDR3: CASSASAGYTF
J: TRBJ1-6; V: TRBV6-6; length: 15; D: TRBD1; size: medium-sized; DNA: TGTGCCAGCAGTTACTCGGGGACAGGGAATTCACCCCTCCACTTT; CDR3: CASSYSGTGNSPLHF
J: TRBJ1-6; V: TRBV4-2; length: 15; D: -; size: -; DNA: TGTGCCAGCAGCCAAGAATGGACAGCGAATTCACCCCTCCACTTT; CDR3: CASSQEWTANSPLHF
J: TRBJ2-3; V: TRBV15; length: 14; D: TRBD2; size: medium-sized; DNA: TGTGCCACCAGCGTACCGGGGGGGAGGGGTACGCAGTATTTT; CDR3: CATSVPGGRGTQYF